These 11 T cell receptor beta chains came from one sample sequenced in a study of shared clonotypes between healthy human individuals. The naive CD8 subset, CD45RO-negative cells positively selected for CCR7, excluded terminally differentiated effector memory CD45RA+ cells. Measured with immunoSEQ multiplex PCR; TCRdb has only the in-frame clones, and not every one. The sample carries some 2 million clones, about 95% recorded once. The sample consisted of naive CD8+ T cells sorted from blood. These receptors were taken from a man between 18 and 35 years old in good health.

The chain carries TRBV5-1 and TRBJ2-2; 10 bases match TRBD1. Germline assignment: CDR1 SGHRS and CDR2 YFSETQ. The CDR3 has 13 amino acids. V dropped 7 bases and J dropped 7; count of bases not matched to a gene: 4. CDR3 DNA: TGCGCCAGCTCGGGACAGGGGTACGGGGAGCTGTTTTTT. It yields the protein CASSGQGYGELFF.

The rearrangement joins TRBV6-5 to TRBJ2-1; 8 bases align to TRBD2. Germline CDR1 is MNHEY and CDR2 is SVGAGI. V dropped 1 base and J dropped 5; count of bases not matched to a gene: 1. This CDR3 is built from 14 residues. The CDR3 protein is CASSYFSGDNEQFF. DNA of the CDR3: TGTGCCAGCAGTTACTTTAGCGGGGACAATGAGCAGTTCTTC.

The chain combines TRBV5-8 with TRBJ2-3; 10 bases align to TRBD1. This CDR3 is 15 amino acids long. J was trimmed by 4 bases and V by 3 bases; bases with no gene match: 5. Germline CDR1 and CDR2: SGHTS and YDEGEE. In nucleotides, the CDR3 is TGTGCCAGCAGCTCGGGACAGGGGATTTCAGATACGCAGTATTTT. Amino acids: CASSSGQGISDTQYF.

V gene TRBV19 combines with J gene TRBJ2-7; the D gene is possibly TRBD1 (5 bases). Trimming shortened V by 5 bases and J by 2 bases, and 19 bases separated the two germline ends. The CDR3 length is 16 residues. Germline V gene data show CDR1 as LNHDA and CDR2 as SQIVND (reference sequence). The CDR3 DNA is TGTGCCAGTAGTCCCGGCGGAAGACAGTATCCCTACGAGCAGTACTTC. This translates into CASSPGGRQYPYEQYF.

The genes are TRBV9 and TRBJ2-2, with TRBD1 identical over 9 bases. Losses at the gene ends were 3 bases for V and 1 base for J; bases not matched to a gene: 7. Germline CDR1 reads SGDLS; CDR2 reads YYNGEE. The CDR3 runs 17 residues. The CDR3: CASSATGGLLNTGELFF. The DNA for the CDR3 is TGTGCCAGCAGCGCGACAGGGGGGCTGTTGAACACCGGGGAGCTGTTTTTT.

The V gene is TRBV6-1, the J gene TRBJ1-2; tentative D call: TRBD1 (6 bases). The CDR3 runs 13 residues. V was shortened by 7 bases and J by 4 bases, with 13 bases between the two germline ends. Germline V gives CDR1 MNHNS, CDR2 SASEGT. DNA of the CDR3: TGTGCCAGCACCATAGACAGGATCTATGGCTACACCTTC. It is translated as CASTIDRIYGYTF.

This clone was seen more than once but under ten times. J is TRBJ1-2 and V is TRBV7-9; TRBD1 matches at 8 bases. The V and J ends lost 5 bases and 6 bases, in that order; junction bases with no gene match: 5. The CDR3 is made up of 13 amino acids. Per germline, CDR1 SEHNR and CDR2 FQNEAQ (reference sequence). The CDR3 loop is CASSGQGRDGYTF. CDR3 DNA: TGTGCCAGCAGCGGACAGGGAAGAGATGGCTACACCTTC.

This chain joins TRBV7-6 and TRBJ2-1, with D unresolved. Germline V CDR1 and CDR2: SGHVS, FNYEAQ. CDR3 size: 13 residues. With 5 bases removed from V and 4 bases from J, the gap between germline ends came to 9 bases. This CDR3 reads CASSLTVYNEQFF. In nucleotides, the CDR3 is TGTGCCAGCAGCCTGACTGTTTACAATGAGCAGTTCTTC.

This rearrangement joins TRBV29-1 to TRBJ1-2; unclear D gene. Trimming took off 3 bases at V and 4 bases at J, with 18 bases between the two ends. This CDR3 comprises 15 residues. Germline CDR1 and CDR2: SQVTM and ANQGSEA. The DNA of the CDR3 is TGCAGCGTTGATTTAGTTTTGGGCGGGTCCTATGGCTACACCTTC. This encodes CSVDLVLGGSYGYTF. Drawing the rest from reference TRBV29-1 and TRBJ1-2, the complete variable domain is SAVISQKPSRDICQRGTSLTIQCQVDSQVTMMFWYRQQPGQSLTLIATANQGSEATYESGFVIDKFPISRPNLTFSTLTVSNMSPEDSSIYLCSVDLVLGGSYGYTFGSGTRLTVV.

This clone has just one count. The rearrangement links TRBV4-1 to TRBJ1-1, with 7 positions matching TRBD1. CDR1 and CDR2 from the germline V gene are MGHRA and YSYEKL. The CDR3 totals 14 residues. Losses at the gene ends were 0 bases for V and 11 bases for J; bases not matched to a gene: 9. CDR3 loop: CASSQDLGTVWAFF. CDR3 DNA sequence: TGCGCCAGCAGCCAAGATCTCGGGACAGTTTGGGCTTTCTTT.

V and J are TRBV19 and TRBJ2-2; no clear D gene. This CDR3 is 16 amino acids long. V lost 0 bases and J 0 bases, leaving 8 bases between the germline ends. The V gene's germline CDR1 is LNHDA and CDR2 SQIVND (reference sequence). This chain's CDR3 is CASSIDWPSNTGELFF. The CDR3 region has the DNA TGTGCCAGTAGTATAGATTGGCCTTCGAACACCGGGGAGCTGTTTTTT. The entire variable domain, with the rest obtained from reference TRBV19 and TRBJ2-2, is as follows: DGGITQSPKYLFRKEGQNVTLSCEQNLNHDAMYWYRQDPGQGLRLIYYSQIVNDFQKGDIAEGYSVSREKKESFPLTVTSAQKNPTAFYLCASSIDWPSNTGELFFGEGSRLTVL.